These T cell receptor beta chains were read from a single sample in a study of T cell changes during pregnancy in multiple sclerosis. Profiling relied on immunoSEQ multiplex PCR, and the TCRdb table lists in-frame clones only, not all of them. The top ten hold more than 2% of the sample, which has approximately 90,000 clones, approximately 92% seen once. The sequences come from peripheral blood, collected after pregnancy. These receptors all stem from a female donor with multiple sclerosis, enrolled in a pregnancy study. Each CDR3 is given with its conserved first and last residue. Fields, in order: clone size, D gene, V gene, J gene, CDR3 protein, CDR3 DNA. D genes are given only for firm matches. The listing skips clone size in some rows; elsewhere it reads once, few, many or a size class.

NA	TRBD1	TRBV27	TRBJ2-3	CASSLLRGQGDDTQYF	TGTGCCAGCAGTTTATTGAGGGGACAGGGCGACGATACGCAGTATTTT
NA	NA	TRBV5-1	TRBJ2-2	CASSAGGANTGELFF	TGCGCCAGCAGCGCCGGGGGTGCGAACACCGGGGAGCTGTTTTTT
once	TRBD1	TRBV10-3	TRBJ2-7	CAISMTGSEVYEQYF	TGTGCCATCAGCATGACAGGGAGTGAGGTCTACGAGCAGTACTTC
once	NA	TRBV5-1	TRBJ1-4	CASSLAAGGEKLFF	TGCGCCAGCAGCTTGGCCGCGGGGGGGGAAAAACTGTTTTTT
NA	TRBD1	TRBV6-1	TRBJ1-5	CASRQGRRWDQPQHF	TGTGCCAGCAGACAGGGGAGGCGTTGGGATCAGCCCCAGCATTTT
NA	TRBD2	TRBV7-6	TRBJ2-7	CASSLVRETYYEQYF	TGTGCCAGCAGCTTAGTGCGGGAGACTTACTACGAGCAGTACTTC
NA	NA	TRBV14	TRBJ2-7	CASSQGRNEQYF	TGTGCCAGCAGCCAAGGGAGAAACGAGCAGTACTTC
NA	NA	TRBV6-1	TRBJ2-2	CASSEIGRQVANTGELFF	TGTGCCAGCAGTGAAATAGGCCGACAGGTCGCGAACACCGGGGAGCTGTTTTTT
NA	TRBD2	TRBV30	TRBJ2-7	CAWRPPGLYYEQYF	TGTGCCTGGAGGCCACCGGGACTATACTACGAGCAGTACTTC
NA	TRBD2	TRBV6-4	TRBJ2-3	CASSDVPSGGTLITDTQYF	TGTGCCAGCAGTGACGTTCCTAGCGGGGGGACGTTAATAACAGATACGCAGTATTTT
NA	TRBD1	TRBV5-1	TRBJ2-1	CASSLVPQGAYEQFF	TGCGCCAGCAGCTTGGTCCCGCAGGGGGCATATGAGCAGTTCTTC
NA	NA	TRBV30	TRBJ2-3	CAWTLEAGDTDTQYF	TGTGCCTGGACCTTGGAGGCGGGCGACACAGATACGCAGTATTTT
NA	TRBD2	TRBV5-1	TRBJ2-1	CASSLRDYYNEQFF	TGCGCCAGCAGCTTGCGGGACTACTACAATGAGCAGTTCTTC
NA	NA	TRBV29-1	TRBJ2-3	CSVRVAALTDTQYF	TGCAGCGTGAGAGTAGCGGCACTCACAGATACGCAGTATTTT
NA	NA	TRBV2	TRBJ1-5	CASSKTGYSNQPQHF	TGTGCCAGCAGTAAGACCGGGTATAGCAATCAGCCCCAGCATTTT
NA	NA	TRBV6-6	TRBJ2-2	CASSLPRSANTGELFF	TGTGCCAGCAGCTTACCCCGGAGCGCGAACACCGGGGAGCTGTTTTTT
NA	TRBD2	TRBV7-6	TRBJ2-4	CASSSGLAENRLNIQYF	TGTGCCAGCAGCTCGGGACTAGCGGAAAACCGGTTGAACATTCAGTACTTC
NA	TRBD2	TRBV6-1	TRBJ2-7	CASSTSGSPYEQYF	TGTGCCAGCTCGACTAGCGGGAGCCCCTACGAGCAGTACTTC
few	TRBD1	TRBV9	TRBJ1-4	CASSPGGTTNEKLFF	TGTGCCAGCAGCCCAGGGGGAACAACTAATGAAAAACTGTTTTTT
NA	TRBD1	TRBV7-8	TRBJ1-3	CASSPQGAGNTIYF	TGTGCCAGCAGCCCGCAGGGGGCGGGAAACACCATATATTTT